The rows below give T cell receptor beta chains drawn from one sample of a study of T cells in Graves' hyperthyroidism and ophthalmopathy. TCRdb reprocessed the multiplex PCR reads via MiXCR and lists one record per CDR3 protein. The table has about 260,000 distinct CDR3 sequences, over 15% seen once. The sample comprised blood. Source of these receptors: a woman aged 18-29 years with Graves' ophthalmopathy. CDR3s include the opening cysteine and the closing phenylalanine or tryptophan. Fields, in order: V gene, clone size, D gene, J gene, CDR3 DNA, CDR3 protein. D genes are given only for firm matches. Size is omitted from some rows. Given values are once, few, many or a class for expanded clones.

TRBV6-1	many	-	TRBJ2-1	TGTGCCAGCAGGGCGGATTACAATGAGCAGTTCTTC	CASRADYNEQFF
TRBV29-1	few	TRBD2	TRBJ2-7	TGCAGCGTCTGTTTGATCGGGACTAGCGGTTACGAGCAGTACTTC	CSVCLIGTSGYEQYF
TRBV28	-	-	TRBJ1-2	-	CASSSSIRDRDGYTF
TRBV28	few	TRBD1	TRBJ1-1	TGTGCCAGCAGCCCTACAGGGGCTGAAGCTTTCTTT	CASSPTGAEAFF
TRBV7-8	many	TRBD2	TRBJ2-7	TGTGCCAGCAGCTCCGGCCCGTCTAGCGGGAACTACGAGCAGTACTTC	CASSSGPSSGNYEQYF
TRBV27	many	-	TRBJ2-3	TGTGCCAGCAGTTCGATTGACAGCACAGATACGCAGTATTTT	CASSSIDSTDTQYF
TRBV5-1	few	-	TRBJ2-5	TGCGCCAGCAGCACGCGAATAGAGACCCAGTACTTC	CASSTRIETQYF
TRBV20-1	many	-	TRBJ2-5	TGCAGTGCTAGAGCTCCAGGGGCAGAGACCCAGTACTTC	CSARAPGAETQYF
TRBV7-9	many	-	TRBJ1-6	TGTGCCAGCAGGGAAGACAGCCTTAATTCACCCCTCCACTTT	CASREDSLNSPLHF
TRBV28	many	-	TRBJ2-1	TGTGCCAGCAGAGAAACCGCAGGGGAGCAGTTCTTC	CASRETAGEQFF
TRBV4-1	few	-	TRBJ1-1	TGCGCCAGCAGCCAAGGCAATTATGTGAACACTGAAGCTTTCTTT	CASSQGNYVNTEAFF
TRBV30	many	-	TRBJ1-3	TGTGCCTGGAGTAGGCAGGGAAACACCATATATTTT	CAWSRQGNTIYF
TRBV5-1	many	-	TRBJ2-7	TGCGCCAGCAGCTTGGCCGGGATTAGCTCCTACGAGCAGTACTTC	CASSLAGISSYEQYF
TRBV19	many	TRBD2	TRBJ2-3	TGTGCCAGTAGTAGGGGACTAGCGGGAGGGATCGGCACAGATACGCAGTATTTT	CASSRGLAGGIGTDTQYF
TRBV6-2/TRBV6-3	-	TRBD2	TRBJ2-1	TGTGCCAGCAGTTCTCCGGGACTAGCGGGGGGGATCCGGGTTCGCAATGAGCAGTTCTTC	CASSSPGLAGGIRVRNEQFF
TRBV19	many	-	TRBJ2-2	TGTGCCAGTTCTCCAGGGCCTGGCGGGGAGCTGTTTTTT	CASSPGPGGELFF
TRBV3-1	many	-	TRBJ2-5	TGTGCCAGCAGCCAAGAGGGTCGGGTGGAGACCCAGTACTTC	CASSQEGRVETQYF
TRBV20-1	-	-	TRBJ1-5	TGCAGTGCTAGAGTTCGCGGGGGGGCTGGCCAGCCCCAGCATTTT	CSARVRGGAGQPQHF
TRBV4-3	-	TRBD2	TRBJ2-1	TGCGCCAGCAGCCAAGATACTAGCGGGAGAACGAGGATTTCTGAGCAGTTCTTC	CASSQDTSGRTRISEQFF
TRBV7-9	many	TRBD1	TRBJ2-7	TGTGCCAGCAGCTTCAGACGACAGGGGGGGAGCTACGAGCAGTACTTC	CASSFRRQGGSYEQYF
TRBV12-3/TRBV12-4	-	-	TRBJ2-3	TGTGCCAGCAGTTTGAGGGGAGGCGTTGATACGCAGTATTTT	CASSLRGGVDTQYF
TRBV30	many	-	TRBJ2-5	TGTGCCTGGAAGGGGCCTGGAGAGACCCAGTACTTC	CAWKGPGETQYF
TRBV27	many	TRBD1	TRBJ1-1	TGTGCCAGCAGTTTGCAGGGGGCGAACACTGAAGCTTTCTTT	CASSLQGANTEAFF
TRBV30	-	TRBD2	TRBJ2-1	TGTGCCCGGAGCTCCGGGACTAGCGGGTTTCCTCCCAGCTCCTACAATGAGCAGTTCTTC	CARSSGTSGFPPSSYNEQFF
TRBV24-1	many	TRBD2	TRBJ2-1	TGTGCCACCAGTGACCTACTAGCGGCCACCTACAATGAGCAGTTCTTC	CATSDLLAATYNEQFF
TRBV29-1	many	-	TRBJ2-7	TGCAGCGGAGGGTCCTCCTACGAGCAGTACTTC	CSGGSSYEQYF
TRBV5-1	many	-	TRBJ2-3	TGCGCCAGCAGCTTGGTGGGGTACACAGATACGCAGTATTTT	CASSLVGYTDTQYF
TRBV6-1	-	TRBD1	TRBJ2-7	TGTGCCGGCAGTGAACCTGGGACAGGGGCCCACGAGCAGTACTTC	CAGSEPGTGAHEQYF
TRBV7-8	many	-	TRBJ1-5	TGTGCCAGCAGCTTAGAGGGTCTGGGTTTCAACAATCAGCCCCAGCATTTT	CASSLEGLGFNNQPQHF
TRBV2	many	-	TRBJ2-1	TGTGCCAGCAGCGCAGGGGAAAGCTCCTACAATGAGCAGTTCTTC	CASSAGESSYNEQFF
TRBV16	many	-	TRBJ2-3	TGTGCCAGCAGCCAATTGGGAGGAGAGAATACGCAGTATTTT	CASSQLGGENTQYF
TRBV7-8	many	TRBD1	TRBJ1-5	TGTGCCAGCAGTCGGGACAGGGCCCCTTACAATCAGCCCCAGCATTTT	CASSRDRAPYNQPQHF
TRBV5-1	many	TRBD2	TRBJ2-3	TGCGCCAGCAGCCTAGGACTAGCGGGGGCTAGGGCAAGCACAGATACGCAGTATTTT	CASSLGLAGARASTDTQYF
TRBV19	many	TRBD1	TRBJ2-1	TGTGCCAGTGGGACAGGGGGTGGCAATGAGCAGTTCTTC	CASGTGGGNEQFF
TRBV4-1	many	-	TRBJ2-7	TGCGCCAGCAGCCAAGTTGGGGGGACGGAAACCTACGAGCAGTACTTC	CASSQVGGTETYEQYF
TRBV20-1	many	-	TRBJ2-7	TGCAGTGCAAAAACAGAATCCTACGAGCAGTACTTC	CSAKTESYEQYF
TRBV6-2/TRBV6-3	-	TRBD2	TRBJ2-1	TGTGCCAGCAGTTACCCGACCGGGACTAGCGGGAGGGCCTATGAGCAGTTCTTC	CASSYPTGTSGRAYEQFF
TRBV9	many	-	TRBJ1-1	TGTGCCAGCAGCCCGAGACAAGCGAACACTGAAGCTTTCTTT	CASSPRQANTEAFF
TRBV9	few	TRBD2	TRBJ2-7	TGTGCCAGCAGCCCTCGAGGAACTAGCGGGAGCTACGAGCAGTACTTC	CASSPRGTSGSYEQYF
TRBV7-9	many	-	TRBJ2-1	TGTGCCAGCAGCTTCCCTGGCAATGAGCAGTTCTTC	CASSFPGNEQFF
TRBV27	-	TRBD2	TRBJ2-5	TGTGCCAGCAGTCAAAGACTAGCGGGAGCTGAGACCCAGTACTTC	CASSQRLAGAETQYF
TRBV3-1	many	-	TRBJ1-1	TGTGCCAGCAGCCAACTGCGAGGGACTGAAGCTTTCTTT	CASSQLRGTEAFF
TRBV6-1	few	-	TRBJ1-1	TGTGCCAGCAGGGCCCAGGGTGAGACTGAAGCTTCCTTT	CASRAQGETEASF
TRBV28	many	-	TRBJ2-7	TGTGCCAGCAGTCTGCGACCTCAGGAATCCTACGAGCAGTACTTC	CASSLRPQESYEQYF
TRBV5-1	few	TRBD2	TRBJ2-1	TGCGCCAGCAGCTGGGCTAGCGGGGGTTACAATGAGCAGTTCTTC	CASSWASGGYNEQFF
TRBV7-2	once	TRBD2	TRBJ2-5	TGTGCCAGCAACTTCCCCGGACTAGCGGGGGGGAAGACCCAGTACTTC	CASNFPGLAGGKTQYF
TRBV7-2	many	-	TRBJ2-1	TGTGCCAGCAGCTTAGTGGGCGGGGATTCCAGCGGGCCCGCCAGGAATGAGCAGTTCTTC	CASSLVGGDSSGPARNEQFF
TRBV6-1	few	-	TRBJ1-5	TGTGCCAGCCCACAGCTTTTTTCGGGTCAGCCCCAGCATTTT	CASPQLFSGQPQHF
TRBV25-1	-	-	TRBJ1-1	TGTGCCAGCAGCCAGACAGGTGGGATGAACACTGAAGCTTTCTTT	CASSQTGGMNTEAFF
TRBV11-2	many	TRBD1	TRBJ1-3	TGTGCCAGCAGCTGGGGACAGGCGGTCTCGTACTCTGGAAACACCATATATTTT	CASSWGQAVSYSGNTIYF
TRBV20-1	many	-	TRBJ1-1	TGCAGTGCTAGAGATCTCCAGGGTCTCTTTATGAACACTGAAGCTTTCTTT	CSARDLQGLFMNTEAFF
TRBV28	many	TRBD1	TRBJ2-5	TGTGCCAGCAGACGGACAGGGAAAGGAGGGGAAGAGACCCAGTACTTC	CASRRTGKGGEETQYF
TRBV5-6	many	-	TRBJ1-2	TGTGCCAGCAGCTTAGGGCCCCTTGGGCGAATGAACTATGGCTACACCTTC	CASSLGPLGRMNYGYTF
TRBV20-1	many	-	TRBJ1-5	TGCAGTGCAGGCGACCCCAATCAGCCCCAGCATTTT	CSAGDPNQPQHF
TRBV12-3/TRBV12-4	many	TRBD1	TRBJ1-1	TGTGCCAGCAGATTTAGGACAGGAAGAACCGAAGCTTTCTTT	CASRFRTGRTEAFF
TRBV6-1	-	TRBD2	TRBJ2-7	TGTGCCAGCAGTGAAACCCCCGGGACTAGCGGGAGTTGGAATCCCTACGAGCAGTACTTC	CASSETPGTSGSWNPYEQYF
TRBV6-1	-	TRBD2	TRBJ2-3	TGTGCCAGCAGTGGGACTAGCGGGGCCCCGCAGTATTTT	CASSGTSGAPQYF